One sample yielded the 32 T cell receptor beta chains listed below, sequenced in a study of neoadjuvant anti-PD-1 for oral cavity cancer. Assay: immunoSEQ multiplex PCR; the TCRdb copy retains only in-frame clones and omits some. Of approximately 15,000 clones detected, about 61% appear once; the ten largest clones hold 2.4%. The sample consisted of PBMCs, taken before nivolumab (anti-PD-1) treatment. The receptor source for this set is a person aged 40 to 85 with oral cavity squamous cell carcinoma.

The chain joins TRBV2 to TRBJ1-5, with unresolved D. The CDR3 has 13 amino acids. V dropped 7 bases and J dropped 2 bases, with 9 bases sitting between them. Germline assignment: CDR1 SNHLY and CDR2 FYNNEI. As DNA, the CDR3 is TGTGCCAGCACTTTTATAGGCAATCAGCCCCAGCATTTT. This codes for CASTFIGNQPQHF.

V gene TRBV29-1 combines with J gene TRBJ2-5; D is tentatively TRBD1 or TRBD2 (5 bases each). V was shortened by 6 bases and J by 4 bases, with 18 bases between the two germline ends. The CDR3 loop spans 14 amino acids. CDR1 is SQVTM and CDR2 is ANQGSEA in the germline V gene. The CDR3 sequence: CSVAGTEGSETQYF. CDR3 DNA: TGCAGCGTAGCAGGGACGGAAGGGTCAGAGACCCAGTACTTC.

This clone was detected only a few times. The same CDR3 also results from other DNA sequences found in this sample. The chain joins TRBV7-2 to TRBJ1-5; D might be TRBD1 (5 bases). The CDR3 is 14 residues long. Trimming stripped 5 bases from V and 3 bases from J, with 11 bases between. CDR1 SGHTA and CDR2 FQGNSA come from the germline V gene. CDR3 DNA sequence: TGTGCCAGCAGCCCGGGACGAAACAATCAGCCCCAGCATTTT. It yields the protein CASSPGRNNQPQHF.

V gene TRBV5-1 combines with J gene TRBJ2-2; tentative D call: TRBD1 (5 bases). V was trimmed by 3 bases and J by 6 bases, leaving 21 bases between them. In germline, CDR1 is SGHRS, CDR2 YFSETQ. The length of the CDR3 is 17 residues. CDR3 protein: CASSSVTQGREPGELFF. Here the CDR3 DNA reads TGCGCCAGCAGCTCCGTCACCCAGGGAAGAGAGCCCGGGGAGCTGTTTTTT.

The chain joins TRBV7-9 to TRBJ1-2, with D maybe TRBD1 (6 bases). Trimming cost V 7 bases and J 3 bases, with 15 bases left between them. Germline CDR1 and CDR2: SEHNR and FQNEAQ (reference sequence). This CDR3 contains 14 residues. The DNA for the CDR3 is TGTGCCAGCATTATACTGGGGGCTGACTATGGCTACACCTTC. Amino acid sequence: CASIILGADYGYTF.

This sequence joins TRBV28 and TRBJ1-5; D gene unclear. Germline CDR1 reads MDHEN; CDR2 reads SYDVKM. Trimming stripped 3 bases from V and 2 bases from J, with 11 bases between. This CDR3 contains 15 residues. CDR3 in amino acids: CASSLIVRGNQPQHF. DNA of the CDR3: TGTGCCAGCAGTTTGATAGTCAGAGGCAATCAGCCCCAGCATTTT.

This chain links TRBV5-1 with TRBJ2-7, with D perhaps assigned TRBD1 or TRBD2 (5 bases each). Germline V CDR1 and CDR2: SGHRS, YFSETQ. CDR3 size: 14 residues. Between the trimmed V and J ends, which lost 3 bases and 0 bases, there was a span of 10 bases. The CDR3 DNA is TGCGCCAGCAGCTCGGGACCGAACTCCTACGAGCAGTACTTC. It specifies CASSSGPNSYEQYF.

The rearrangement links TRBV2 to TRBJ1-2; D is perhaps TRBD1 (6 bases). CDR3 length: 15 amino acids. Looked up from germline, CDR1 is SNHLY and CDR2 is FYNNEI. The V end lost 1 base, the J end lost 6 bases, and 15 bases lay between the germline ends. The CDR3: CASSEGPGDFDGYTF. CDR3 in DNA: TGTGCCAGCAGTGAAGGTCCAGGGGATTTCGATGGCTACACCTTC.

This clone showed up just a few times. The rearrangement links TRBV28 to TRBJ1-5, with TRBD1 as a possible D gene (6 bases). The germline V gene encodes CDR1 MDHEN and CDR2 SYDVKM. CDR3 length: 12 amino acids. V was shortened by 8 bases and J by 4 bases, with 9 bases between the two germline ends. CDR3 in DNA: TGTGCCAGCGGTACAGGGAATCAGCCCCAGCATTTT. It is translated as CASGTGNQPQHF.

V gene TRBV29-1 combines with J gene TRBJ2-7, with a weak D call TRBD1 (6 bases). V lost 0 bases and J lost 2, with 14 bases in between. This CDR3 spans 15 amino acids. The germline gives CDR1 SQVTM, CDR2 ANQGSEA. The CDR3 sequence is CSVEDWGTKTYEQYF. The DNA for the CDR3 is TGCAGCGTTGAAGATTGGGGGACAAAAACCTACGAGCAGTACTTC.

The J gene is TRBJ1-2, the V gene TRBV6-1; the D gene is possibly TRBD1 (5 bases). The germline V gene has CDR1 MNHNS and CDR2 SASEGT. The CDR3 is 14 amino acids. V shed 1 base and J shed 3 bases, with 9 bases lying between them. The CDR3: CASSEGGLYYGYTF. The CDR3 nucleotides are TGTGCCAGCAGTGAAGGGGGCCTGTACTATGGCTACACCTTC.

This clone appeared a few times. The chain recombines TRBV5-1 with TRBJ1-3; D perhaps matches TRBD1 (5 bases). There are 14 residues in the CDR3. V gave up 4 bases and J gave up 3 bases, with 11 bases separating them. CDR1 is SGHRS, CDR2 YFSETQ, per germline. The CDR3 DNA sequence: TGCGCCAGCAGCCCGGGACGGATTGGAAACACCATATATTTT. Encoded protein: CASSPGRIGNTIYF.

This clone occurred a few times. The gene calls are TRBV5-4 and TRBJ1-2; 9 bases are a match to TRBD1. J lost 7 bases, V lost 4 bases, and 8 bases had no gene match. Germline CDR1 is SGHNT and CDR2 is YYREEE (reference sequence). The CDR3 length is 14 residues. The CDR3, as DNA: TGTGCCAGCAGCCTTATCCGACAGGGGGGTGGCTACACCTTC. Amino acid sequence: CASSLIRQGGGYTF.

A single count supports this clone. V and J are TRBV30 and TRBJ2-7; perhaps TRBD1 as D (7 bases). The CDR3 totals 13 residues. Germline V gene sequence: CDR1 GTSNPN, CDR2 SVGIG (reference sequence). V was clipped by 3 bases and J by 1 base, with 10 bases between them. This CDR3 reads CAWRQGRSYEQYF. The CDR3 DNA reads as TGTGCCTGGAGACAGGGGAGGTCCTACGAGCAGTACTTC.

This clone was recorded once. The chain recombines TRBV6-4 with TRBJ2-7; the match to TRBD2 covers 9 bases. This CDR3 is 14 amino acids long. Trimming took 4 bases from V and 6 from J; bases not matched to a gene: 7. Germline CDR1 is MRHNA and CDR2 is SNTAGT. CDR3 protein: CASSVTAGGREQYF. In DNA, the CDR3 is TGTGCCAGCAGTGTTACAGCGGGAGGTCGCGAGCAGTACTTC.

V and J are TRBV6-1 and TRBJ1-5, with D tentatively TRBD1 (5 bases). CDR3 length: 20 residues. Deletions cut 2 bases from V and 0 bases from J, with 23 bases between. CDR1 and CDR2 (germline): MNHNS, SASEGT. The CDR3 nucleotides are TGTGCCAGCAGTGAAATCCCGGGGGGTTTTTTTAAATATAGCAATCAGCCCCAGCATTTT. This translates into CASSEIPGGFFKYSNQPQHF.

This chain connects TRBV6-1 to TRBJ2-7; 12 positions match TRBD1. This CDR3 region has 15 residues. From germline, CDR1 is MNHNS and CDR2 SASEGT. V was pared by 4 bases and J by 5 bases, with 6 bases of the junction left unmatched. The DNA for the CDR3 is TGTGCCAGCAGTGGGGGCGGGACAGGGGGCCACGAGCAGTACTTC. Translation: CASSGGGTGGHEQYF.

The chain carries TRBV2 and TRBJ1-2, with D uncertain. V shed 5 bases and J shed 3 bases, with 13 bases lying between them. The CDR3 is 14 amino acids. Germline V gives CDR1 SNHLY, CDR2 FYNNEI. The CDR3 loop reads CASSPRGSYYGYTF. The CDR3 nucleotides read TGTGCCAGCAGTCCCCGTGGCAGCTACTATGGCTACACCTTC.

Here the CDR3 reads CATSGRGAPRNEQYF. The CDR3 DNA is TGTGCCACCAGCGGGCGGGGGGCCCCTAGGAACGAGCAGTACTTC. The chain is built from TRBV15 and TRBJ2-7; TRBD2 aligns across 8 bases. Per the germline V gene, CDR1 is LNHNV and CDR2 is YYDKDF (reference sequence). V lost 5 bases, J lost 5 bases, and 11 bases stayed unmatched. This CDR3 contains 15 residues.

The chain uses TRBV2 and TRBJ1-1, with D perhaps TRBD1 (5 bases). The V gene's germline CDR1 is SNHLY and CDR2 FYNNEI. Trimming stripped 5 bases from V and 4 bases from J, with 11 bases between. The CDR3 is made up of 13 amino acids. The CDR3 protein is CASSTGGSTEAFF. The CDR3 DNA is TGTGCCAGCAGTACCGGGGGGAGCACTGAAGCTTTCTTT.

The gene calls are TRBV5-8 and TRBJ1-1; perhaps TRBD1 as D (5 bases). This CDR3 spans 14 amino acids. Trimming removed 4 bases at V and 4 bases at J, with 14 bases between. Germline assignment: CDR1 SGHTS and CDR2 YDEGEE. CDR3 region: CASSGGLWSTEAFF. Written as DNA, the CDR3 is TGTGCCAGCAGCGGGGGACTTTGGTCCACTGAAGCTTTCTTT.

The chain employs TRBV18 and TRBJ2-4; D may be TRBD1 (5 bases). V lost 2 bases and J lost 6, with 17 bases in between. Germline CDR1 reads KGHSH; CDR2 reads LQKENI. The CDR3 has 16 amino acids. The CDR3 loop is CASSPKFQGSPNIQYF. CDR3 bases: TGTGCCAGCTCACCAAAGTTCCAGGGAAGCCCAAACATTCAGTACTTC.

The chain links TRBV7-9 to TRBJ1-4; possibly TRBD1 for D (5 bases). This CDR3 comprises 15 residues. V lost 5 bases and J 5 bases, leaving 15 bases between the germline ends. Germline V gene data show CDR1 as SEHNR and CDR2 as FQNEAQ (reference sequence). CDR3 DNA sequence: TGTGCCAGCAGCGGGCCCCGGGGGGAGAATGAAAAACTGTTTTTT. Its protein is CASSGPRGENEKLFF.

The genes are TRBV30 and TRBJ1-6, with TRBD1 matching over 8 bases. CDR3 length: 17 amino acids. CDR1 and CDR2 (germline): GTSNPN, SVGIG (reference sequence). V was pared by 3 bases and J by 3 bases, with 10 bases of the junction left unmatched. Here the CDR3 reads CAWSIDRGTDYNSPLHF. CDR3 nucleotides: TGTGCCTGGAGCATAGACAGGGGAACCGACTATAATTCACCCCTCCACTTT. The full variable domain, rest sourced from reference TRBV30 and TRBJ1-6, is SQTIHQWPATLVQPVGSPLSLECTVEGTSNPNLYWYRQAAGRGLQLLFYSVGIGQISSEVPQNLSASRPQDRQFILSSKKLLLSDSGFYLCAWSIDRGTDYNSPLHFGNGTRLTVT.

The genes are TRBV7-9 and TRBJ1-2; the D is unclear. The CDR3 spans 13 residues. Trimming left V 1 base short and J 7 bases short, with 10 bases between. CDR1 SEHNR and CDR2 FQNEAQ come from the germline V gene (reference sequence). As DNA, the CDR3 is TGTGCCAGCAGCTTAGAGGGTAGGGTTGGCTACACCTTC. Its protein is CASSLEGRVGYTF.

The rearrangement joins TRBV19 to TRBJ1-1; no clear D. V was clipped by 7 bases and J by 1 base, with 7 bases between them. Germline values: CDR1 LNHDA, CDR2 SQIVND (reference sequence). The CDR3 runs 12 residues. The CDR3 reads CASIGQNTEAFF. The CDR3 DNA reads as TGTGCCAGTATAGGGCAGAACACTGAAGCTTTCTTT.

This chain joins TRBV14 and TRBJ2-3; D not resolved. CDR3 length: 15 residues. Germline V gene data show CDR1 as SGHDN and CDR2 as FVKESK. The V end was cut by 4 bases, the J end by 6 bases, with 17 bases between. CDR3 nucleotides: TGTGCCAGCAGCCCTTATCGTGGAGTCGTCGATACGCAGTATTTT. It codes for CASSPYRGVVDTQYF.

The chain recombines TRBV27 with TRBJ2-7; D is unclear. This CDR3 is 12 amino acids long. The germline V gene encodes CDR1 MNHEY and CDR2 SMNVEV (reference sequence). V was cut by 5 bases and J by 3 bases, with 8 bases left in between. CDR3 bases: TGTGCCAGCAGTGCCCAGAGCTACGAGCAGTACTTC. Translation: CASSAQSYEQYF.

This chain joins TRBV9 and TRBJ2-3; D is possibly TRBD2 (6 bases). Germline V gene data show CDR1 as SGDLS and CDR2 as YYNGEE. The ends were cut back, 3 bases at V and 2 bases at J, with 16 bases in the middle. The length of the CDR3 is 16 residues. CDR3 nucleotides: TGTGCCAGCAGCGAGGGACTCCTGAGCCCCACAGATACGCAGTATTTT. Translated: CASSEGLLSPTDTQYF.

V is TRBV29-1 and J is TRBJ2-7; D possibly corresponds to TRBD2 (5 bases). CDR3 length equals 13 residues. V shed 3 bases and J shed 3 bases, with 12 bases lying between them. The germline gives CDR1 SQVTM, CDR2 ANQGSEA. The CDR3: CSVDGGSDYEQYF. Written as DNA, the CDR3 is TGCAGCGTTGATGGCGGGTCGGACTACGAGCAGTACTTC.

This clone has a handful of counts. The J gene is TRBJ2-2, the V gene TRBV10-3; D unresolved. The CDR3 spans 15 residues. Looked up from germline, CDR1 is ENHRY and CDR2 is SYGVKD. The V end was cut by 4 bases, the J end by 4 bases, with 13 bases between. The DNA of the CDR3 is TGTGCCATCAGTGGCCCAAGGGTCCTCACCGGGGAGCTGTTTTTT. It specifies CAISGPRVLTGELFF.

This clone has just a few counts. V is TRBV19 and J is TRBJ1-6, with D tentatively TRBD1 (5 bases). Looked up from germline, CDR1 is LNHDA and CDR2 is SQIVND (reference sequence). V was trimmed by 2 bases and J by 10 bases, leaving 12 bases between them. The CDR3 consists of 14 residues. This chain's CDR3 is CASSIIRDGSPLHF. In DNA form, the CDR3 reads TGTGCCAGTAGTATAATCCGGGACGGATCACCCCTCCACTTT.